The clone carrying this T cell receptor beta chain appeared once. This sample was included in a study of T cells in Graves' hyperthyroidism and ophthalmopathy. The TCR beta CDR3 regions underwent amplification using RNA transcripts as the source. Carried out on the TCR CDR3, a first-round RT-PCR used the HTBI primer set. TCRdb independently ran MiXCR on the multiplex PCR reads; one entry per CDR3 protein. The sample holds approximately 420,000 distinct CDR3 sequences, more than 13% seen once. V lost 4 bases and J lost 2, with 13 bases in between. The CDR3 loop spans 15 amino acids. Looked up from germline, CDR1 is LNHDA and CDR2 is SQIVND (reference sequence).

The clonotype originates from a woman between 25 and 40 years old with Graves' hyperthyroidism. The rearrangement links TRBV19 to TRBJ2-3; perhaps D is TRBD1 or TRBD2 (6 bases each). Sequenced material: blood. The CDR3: CASSTVGGTTDTQYF. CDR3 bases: TGTGCCAGTAGTACGGTAGGGGGGACCACAGATACGCAGTATTTT.